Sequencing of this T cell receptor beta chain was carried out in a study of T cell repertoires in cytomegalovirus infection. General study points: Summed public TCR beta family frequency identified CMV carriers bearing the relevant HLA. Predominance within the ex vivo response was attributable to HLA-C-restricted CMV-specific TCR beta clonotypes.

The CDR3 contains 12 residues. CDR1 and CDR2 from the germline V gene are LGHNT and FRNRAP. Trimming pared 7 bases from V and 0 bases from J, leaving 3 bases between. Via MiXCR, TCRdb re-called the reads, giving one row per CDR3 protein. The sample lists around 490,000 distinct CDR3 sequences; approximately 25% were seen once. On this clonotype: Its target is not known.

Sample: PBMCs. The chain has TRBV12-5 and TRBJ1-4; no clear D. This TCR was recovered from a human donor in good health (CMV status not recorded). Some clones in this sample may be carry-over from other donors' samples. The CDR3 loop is CASATTNEKLFF. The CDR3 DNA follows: TGTGCTAGTGCCACAACTAATGAAAAACTGTTTTTT.